The sequence of this T cell receptor beta chain was determined in a study of T cells in Graves' hyperthyroidism and ophthalmopathy. The PBMCs studied were ones that came from 10 ml fresh peripheral blood. Researchers took RNA transcripts and amplified the TCR beta CDR3 regions from them. In the first-round RT-PCR of the TCR CDR3, the HTBI primer set was used. Via MiXCR, TCRdb re-called the multiplex PCR reads, giving one row per CDR3 protein. The table lists some 620,000 distinct CDR3 sequences, roughly 15% of them singletons. The germline gives CDR1 SNHLY, CDR2 FYNNEI. J gave up 8 bases and V 6 bases, and 6 bases lay outside the gene matches. This CDR3 spans 14 amino acids.

This TCR came from a woman aged 30 to 39 with Graves' hyperthyroidism. The rearrangement links TRBV2 to TRBJ2-7; 14 bases are shared with TRBD2. The sequencing input was blood. This CDR3 reads CASSGTSGRYKQYF. The CDR3 DNA follows: TGTGCCAGCAGCGGGACTAGCGGGAGATACAAGCAGTACTTC.